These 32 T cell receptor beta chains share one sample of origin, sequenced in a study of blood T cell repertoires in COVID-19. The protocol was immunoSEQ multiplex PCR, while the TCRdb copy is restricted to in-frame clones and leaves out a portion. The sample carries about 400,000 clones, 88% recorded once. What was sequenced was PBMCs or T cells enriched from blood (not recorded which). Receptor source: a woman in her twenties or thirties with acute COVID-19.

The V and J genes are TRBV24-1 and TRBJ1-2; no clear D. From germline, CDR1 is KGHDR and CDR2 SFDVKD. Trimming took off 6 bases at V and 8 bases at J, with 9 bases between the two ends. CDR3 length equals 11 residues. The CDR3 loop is CATSYSGGYTF. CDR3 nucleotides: TGTGCCACCAGTTACTCGGGAGGCTACACCTTC.

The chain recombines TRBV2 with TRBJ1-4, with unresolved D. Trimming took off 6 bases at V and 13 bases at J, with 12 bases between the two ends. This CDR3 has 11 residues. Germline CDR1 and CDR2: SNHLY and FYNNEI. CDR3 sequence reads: CASRLSILLFF. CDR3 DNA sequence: TGTGCCAGCAGATTAAGCATTTTACTGTTTTTT.

The CDR3 here is CASSATGTGLGSGNTIYF. CDR3 bases: TGCGCCAGCAGCGCTACCGGGACAGGGCTCGGCTCTGGAAACACCATATATTTT. The rearrangement joins TRBV5-1 to TRBJ1-3, with 9 bases lining up with TRBD1. The J segment lost 0 bases and the V segment lost 4 bases, leaving 11 bases of the junction unmatched. The CDR3 has 18 amino acids. Germline V gene data show CDR1 as SGHRS and CDR2 as YFSETQ.

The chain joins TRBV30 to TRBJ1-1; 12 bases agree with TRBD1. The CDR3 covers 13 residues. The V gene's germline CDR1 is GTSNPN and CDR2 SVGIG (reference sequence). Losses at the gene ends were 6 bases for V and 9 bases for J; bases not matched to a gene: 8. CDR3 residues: CACRFRDRGQAFF. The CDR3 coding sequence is TGTGCCTGCAGATTCCGGGACAGGGGGCAAGCTTTCTTT.

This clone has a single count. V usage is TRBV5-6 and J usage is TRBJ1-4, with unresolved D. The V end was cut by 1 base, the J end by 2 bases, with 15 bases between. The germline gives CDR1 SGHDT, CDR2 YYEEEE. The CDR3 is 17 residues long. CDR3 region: CASSLLAQSGTNEKLFF. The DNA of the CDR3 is TGTGCCAGCAGCTTGTTAGCGCAGTCCGGGACTAATGAAAAACTGTTTTTT.

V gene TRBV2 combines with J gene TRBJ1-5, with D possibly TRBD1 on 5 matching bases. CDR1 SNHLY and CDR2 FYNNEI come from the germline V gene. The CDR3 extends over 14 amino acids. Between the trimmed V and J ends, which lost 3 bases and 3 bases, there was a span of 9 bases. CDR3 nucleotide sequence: TGTGCCAGCAGTGATGGGGCATCCAATCAGCCCCAGCATTTT. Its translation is CASSDGASNQPQHF.

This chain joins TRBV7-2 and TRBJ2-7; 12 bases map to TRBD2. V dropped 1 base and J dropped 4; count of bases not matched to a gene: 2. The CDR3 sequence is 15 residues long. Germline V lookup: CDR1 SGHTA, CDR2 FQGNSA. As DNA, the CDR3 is TGTGCCAGCAGCTTAGTACTAGCGGGGGGATACGAGCAGTACTTC. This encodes CASSLVLAGGYEQYF.

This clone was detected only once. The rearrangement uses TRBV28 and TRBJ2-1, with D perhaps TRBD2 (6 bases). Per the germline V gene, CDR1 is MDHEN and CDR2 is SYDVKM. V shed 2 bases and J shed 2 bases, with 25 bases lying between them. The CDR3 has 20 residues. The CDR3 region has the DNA TGTGCCAGCAGTTTAAGTCGGGGCGGAGGGGCAATTTTCGCCTACAATGAGCAGTTCTTC. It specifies CASSLSRGGGAIFAYNEQFF. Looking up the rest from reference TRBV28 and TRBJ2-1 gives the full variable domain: DVKVTQSSRYLVKRTGEKVFLECVQDMDHENMFWYRQDPGLGLRLIYFSYDVKMKEKGDIPEGYSVSREKKERFSLILESASTNQTSMYLCASSLSRGGGAIFAYNEQFFGPGTRLTVL.

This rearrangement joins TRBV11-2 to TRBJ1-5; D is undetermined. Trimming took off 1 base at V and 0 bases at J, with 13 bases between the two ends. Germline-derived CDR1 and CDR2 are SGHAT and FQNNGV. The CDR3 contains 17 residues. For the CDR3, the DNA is TGTGCCAGCAGCTTAGGGAGGGTTCAGGATAGCAATCAGCCCCAGCATTTT. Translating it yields CASSLGRVQDSNQPQHF.

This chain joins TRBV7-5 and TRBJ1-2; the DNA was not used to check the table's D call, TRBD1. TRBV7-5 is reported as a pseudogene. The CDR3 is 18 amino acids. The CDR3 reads CVRSLDGTGGAKDYGYTF. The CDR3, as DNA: TGTGTCAGAAGCTTAGATGGGACAGGGGGCGCGAAGGACTATGGCTACACCTTC.

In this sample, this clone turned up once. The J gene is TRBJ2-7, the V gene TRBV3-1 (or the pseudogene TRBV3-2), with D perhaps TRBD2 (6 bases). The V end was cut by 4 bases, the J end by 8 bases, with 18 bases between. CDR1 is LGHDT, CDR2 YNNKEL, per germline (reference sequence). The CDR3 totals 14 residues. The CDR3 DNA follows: TGTGCCAGCAGCCCGAGATCGGGGGACTCCAAGCAGTACTTC. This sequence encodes CASSPRSGDSKQYF.

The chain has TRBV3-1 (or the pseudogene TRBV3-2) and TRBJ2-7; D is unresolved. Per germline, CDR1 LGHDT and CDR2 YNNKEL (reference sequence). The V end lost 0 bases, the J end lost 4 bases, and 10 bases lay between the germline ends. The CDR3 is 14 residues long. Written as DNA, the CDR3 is TGTGCCAGCAGCCAAGATCTCGGTAATTACGAGCAGTACTTC. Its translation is CASSQDLGNYEQYF.

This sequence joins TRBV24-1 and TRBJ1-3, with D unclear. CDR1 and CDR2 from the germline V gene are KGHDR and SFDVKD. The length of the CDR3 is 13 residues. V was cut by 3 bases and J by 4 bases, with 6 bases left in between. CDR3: CATSDPGGNTIYF. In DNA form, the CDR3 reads TGTGCCACCAGTGATCCGGGAGGAAACACCATATATTTT.

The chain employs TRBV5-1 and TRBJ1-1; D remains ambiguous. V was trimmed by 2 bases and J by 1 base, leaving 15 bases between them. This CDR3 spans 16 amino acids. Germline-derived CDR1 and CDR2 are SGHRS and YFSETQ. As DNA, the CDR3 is TGCGCCAGCAGCTTCCTCGCCCGAGACAAGAACACTGAAGCTTTCTTT. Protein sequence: CASSFLARDKNTEAFF.

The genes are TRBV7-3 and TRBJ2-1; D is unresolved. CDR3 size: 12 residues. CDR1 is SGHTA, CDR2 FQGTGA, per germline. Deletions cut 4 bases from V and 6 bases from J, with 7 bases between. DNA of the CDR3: TGTGCCAGCAGCTCCGGTCGCAATGAGCAGTTCTTC. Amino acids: CASSSGRNEQFF.

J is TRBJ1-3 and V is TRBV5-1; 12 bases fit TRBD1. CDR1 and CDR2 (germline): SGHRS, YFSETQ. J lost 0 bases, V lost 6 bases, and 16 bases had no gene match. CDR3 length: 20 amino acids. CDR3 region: CASTRKPGQGAKHSGNTIYF. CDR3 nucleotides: TGCGCCAGCACCAGGAAGCCGGGACAGGGGGCGAAACACTCTGGAAACACCATATATTTT.

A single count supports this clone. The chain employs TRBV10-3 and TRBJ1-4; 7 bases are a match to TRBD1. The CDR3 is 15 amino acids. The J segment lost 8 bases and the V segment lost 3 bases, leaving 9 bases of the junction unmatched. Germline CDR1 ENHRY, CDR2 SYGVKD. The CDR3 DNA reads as TGTGCCATCAGTGATGAACAGGGGCAGGGGGAAAAACTGTTTTTT. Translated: CAISDEQGQGEKLFF.

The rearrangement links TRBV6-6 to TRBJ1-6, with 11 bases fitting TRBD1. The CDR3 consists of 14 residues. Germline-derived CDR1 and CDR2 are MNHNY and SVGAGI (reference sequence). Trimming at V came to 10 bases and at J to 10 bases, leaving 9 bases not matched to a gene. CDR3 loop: CATSAGTGGSPLHF. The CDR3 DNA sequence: TGTGCCACCTCTGCCGGGACAGGGGGATCACCCCTCCACTTT.

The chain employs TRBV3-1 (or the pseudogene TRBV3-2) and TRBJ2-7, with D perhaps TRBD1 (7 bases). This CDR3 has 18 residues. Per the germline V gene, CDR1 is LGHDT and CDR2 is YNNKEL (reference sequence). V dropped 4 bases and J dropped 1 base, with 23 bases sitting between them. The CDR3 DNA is TGTGCCAGCAGCCCGAGGTCTACGGGGGACAGAACTTCCTACGAGCAGTACTTC. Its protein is CASSPRSTGDRTSYEQYF.

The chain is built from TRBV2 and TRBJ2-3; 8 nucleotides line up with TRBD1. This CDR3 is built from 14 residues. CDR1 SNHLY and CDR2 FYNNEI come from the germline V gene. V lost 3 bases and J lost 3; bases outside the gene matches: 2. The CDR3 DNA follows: TGTGCCAGCAGTGAGGACAGGGCAACAGATACGCAGTATTTT. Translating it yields CASSEDRATDTQYF.

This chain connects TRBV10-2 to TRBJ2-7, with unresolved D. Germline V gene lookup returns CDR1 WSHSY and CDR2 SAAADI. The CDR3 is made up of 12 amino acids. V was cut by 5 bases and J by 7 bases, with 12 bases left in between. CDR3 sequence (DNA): TGCGCCAGCAGTTCACAGCTTTTAGAGCAGTACTTC. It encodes CASSSQLLEQYF.

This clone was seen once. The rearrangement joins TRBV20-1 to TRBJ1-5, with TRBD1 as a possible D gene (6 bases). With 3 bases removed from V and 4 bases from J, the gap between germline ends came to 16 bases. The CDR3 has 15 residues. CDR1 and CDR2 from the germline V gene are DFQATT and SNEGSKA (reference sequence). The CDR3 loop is CSASDFRGMNQPQHF. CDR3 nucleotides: TGCAGTGCTAGTGATTTCAGGGGTATGAATCAGCCCCAGCATTTT.

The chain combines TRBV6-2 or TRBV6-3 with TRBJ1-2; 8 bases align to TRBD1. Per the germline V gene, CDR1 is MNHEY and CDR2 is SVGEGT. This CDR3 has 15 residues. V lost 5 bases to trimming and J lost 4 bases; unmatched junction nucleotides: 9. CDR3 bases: TGTGCCAGCAGTGCCGGGACAGGTTTGTTCTATGGCTACACCTTC. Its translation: CASSAGTGLFYGYTF.

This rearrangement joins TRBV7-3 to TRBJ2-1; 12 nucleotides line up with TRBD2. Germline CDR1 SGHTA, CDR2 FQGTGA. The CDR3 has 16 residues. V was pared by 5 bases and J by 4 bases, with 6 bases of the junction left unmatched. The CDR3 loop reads CASSPRLAGGYNEQFF. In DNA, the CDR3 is TGTGCCAGCAGCCCCCGGCTAGCGGGGGGGTACAATGAGCAGTTCTTC.

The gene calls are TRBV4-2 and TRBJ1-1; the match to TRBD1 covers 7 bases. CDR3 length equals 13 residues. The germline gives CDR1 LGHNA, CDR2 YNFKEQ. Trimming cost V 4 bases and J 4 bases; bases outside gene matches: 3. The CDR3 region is CASSPPGGTEAFF. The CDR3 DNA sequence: TGTGCCAGCAGCCCCCCAGGGGGCACTGAAGCTTTCTTT.

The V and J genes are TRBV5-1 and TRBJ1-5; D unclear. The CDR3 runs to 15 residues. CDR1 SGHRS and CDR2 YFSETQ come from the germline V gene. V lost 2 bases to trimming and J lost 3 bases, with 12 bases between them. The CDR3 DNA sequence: TGCGCCAGCAGCTTAGAGGGAACTTTCAATCAGCCCCAGCATTTT. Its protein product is CASSLEGTFNQPQHF.

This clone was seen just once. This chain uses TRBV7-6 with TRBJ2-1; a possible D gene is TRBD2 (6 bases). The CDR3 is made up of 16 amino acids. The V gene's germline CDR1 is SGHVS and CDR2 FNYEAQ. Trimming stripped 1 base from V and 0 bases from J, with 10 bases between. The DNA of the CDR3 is TGTGCCAGCAGCTTAGGGCGGGGAAGCTCCTACAATGAGCAGTTCTTC. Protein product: CASSLGRGSSYNEQFF.

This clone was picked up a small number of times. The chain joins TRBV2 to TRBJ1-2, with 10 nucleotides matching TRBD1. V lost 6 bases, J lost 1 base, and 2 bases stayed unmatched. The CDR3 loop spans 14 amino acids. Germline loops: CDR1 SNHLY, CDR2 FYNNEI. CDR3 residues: CASSGTGVNYGYTF. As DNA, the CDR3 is TGTGCCAGCAGCGGGACAGGGGTTAACTATGGCTACACCTTC.

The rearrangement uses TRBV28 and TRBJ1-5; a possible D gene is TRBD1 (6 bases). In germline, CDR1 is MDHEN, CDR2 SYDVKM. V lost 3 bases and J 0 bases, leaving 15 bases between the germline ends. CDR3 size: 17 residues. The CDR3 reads CASSFPGQGYSNQPQHF. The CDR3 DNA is TGTGCCAGCAGTTTTCCGGGACAAGGATATAGCAATCAGCCCCAGCATTTT.

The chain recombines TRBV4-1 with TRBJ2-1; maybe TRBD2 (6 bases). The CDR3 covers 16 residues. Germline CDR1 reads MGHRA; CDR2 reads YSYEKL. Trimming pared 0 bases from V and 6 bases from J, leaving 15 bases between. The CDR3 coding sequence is TGCGCCAGCAGCCAAGAATTTCACGCGGGATCCAATGAGCAGTTCTTC. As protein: CASSQEFHAGSNEQFF.

CDR3 protein: CASSLRTGGNEKLFF. In DNA, the CDR3 is TGCGCCAGCAGCCTACGGACAGGGGGTAATGAAAAACTGTTTTTT. The chain combines TRBV5-1 with TRBJ1-4, with TRBD1 matching over 10 bases. Per the germline V gene, CDR1 is SGHRS and CDR2 is YFSETQ. CDR3 length: 15 residues. Trimming took 4 bases from V and 4 from J; bases not matched to a gene: 4.

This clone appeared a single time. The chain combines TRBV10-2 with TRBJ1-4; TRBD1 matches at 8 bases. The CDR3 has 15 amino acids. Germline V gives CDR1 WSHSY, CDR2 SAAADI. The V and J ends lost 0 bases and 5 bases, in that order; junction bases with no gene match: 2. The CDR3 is CASSESGQGNEKLFF. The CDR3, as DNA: TGCGCCAGCAGTGAGTCTGGACAGGGAAATGAAAAACTGTTTTTT.